This T cell receptor beta chain was found in a study of cytomegalovirus exposure and HLA in healthy donors. CDR1 and CDR2 from the germline V gene are MNHEY and SMNVEV (reference sequence). The V end lost 2 bases, the J end lost 5 bases, and 12 bases lay between the germline ends. The CDR3 is made up of 14 amino acids. With 60 Vbeta and 13 Jbeta primers, the PCR was carried out. Under the authors' procedure: Counted up in a later analysis, unique TCR beta chains came to some 82 million, with some 11 million shared. The protocol was immunoSEQ multiplex PCR, while the TCRdb copy is restricted to in-frame clones and leaves out a portion. V, J and clone size are taken as reported in that table, and D and trimming were inferred from the DNA itself. The table lists over 85,000 clones, 60% to 80% of them singletons.

Sequenced input: PBMCs. The sequence derives from a male donor in good health and CMV-seropositive. The genes are TRBV27 and TRBJ2-5; D possibly corresponds to TRBD1 (6 bases). Here the CDR3 reads CASSLGGGRETQYF. CDR3 coding DNA: TGTGCCAGCAGTTTAGGTGGGGGCCGGGAGACCCAGTACTTC.